Listed below are T cell receptor beta chains from one sample, sequenced in a study of T-cell memory formation after mild COVID-19. In TCRdb, the 5' RACE reads were re-called with MiXCR into one record per CDR3 protein. The sample yields approximately 170,000 distinct CDR3 sequences, 13% seen once. Input material: PBMCs or a T cell subset sorted from them (not recorded which). The receptors stem from a man between 18 and 29 years old who had mild COVID-19 (a few samples of this study predate the infection). Cell type and time point are not known. The CDR3 runs from the conserved cysteine through the conserved F or W. The order of the fields is CDR3 protein, CDR3 DNA, V gene, J gene, clone size, D gene. A D gene is named only where the DNA matches it firmly. Expanded clones get a size class; other rows say once, few or many, or leave the size out.

cdr3_aa: CASTQEGQGQTEAFF; cdr3_nt: TGTGCCAGCACCCAAGAGGGACAGGGGCAAACTGAAGCTTTCTTT; v_call: TRBV2; j_call: TRBJ1-1; clone_size: NA; d_call: TRBD1
cdr3_aa: CASSWGQGARQPQHF; cdr3_nt: TGTGCCAGCAGCTGGGGACAGGGGGCGAGGCAGCCCCAGCATTTT; v_call: TRBV3-1; j_call: TRBJ1-5; clone_size: medium-sized; d_call: TRBD1
cdr3_aa: CASSHGPGGVETQYF; cdr3_nt: TGTGCCAGCAGCCACGGACCGGGGGGTGTAGAGACCCAGTACTTC; v_call: TRBV7-9; j_call: TRBJ2-5; clone_size: few; d_call: TRBD2
cdr3_aa: CASSLTGGGNQPQHF; cdr3_nt: TGTGCCAGCAGTCTTACAGGGGGCGGCAATCAGCCCCAGCATTTT; v_call: TRBV7-2; j_call: TRBJ1-5; clone_size: many; d_call: TRBD1
cdr3_aa: CASSLVGGLADTQYF; cdr3_nt: TGTGCCAGCAGCTTGGTGGGGGGGCTTGCAGATACGCAGTATTTT; v_call: TRBV5-4; j_call: TRBJ2-3; clone_size: NA; d_call: NA
cdr3_aa: CASSLAQGTIYF; cdr3_nt: TGTGCCAGCAGCTTAGCCCAGGGGACCATATATTTT; v_call: TRBV7-2; j_call: TRBJ1-3; clone_size: NA; d_call: NA
cdr3_aa: CAISQTVGAYEQYF; cdr3_nt: TGTGCCATCAGTCAGACAGTTGGCGCCTACGAGCAGTACTTC; v_call: TRBV10-3; j_call: TRBJ2-7; clone_size: NA; d_call: NA
cdr3_aa: CATSTSVQETQYF; cdr3_nt: TGTGCCACCAGTACATCCGTCCAAGAGACCCAGTACTTC; v_call: TRBV24-1; j_call: TRBJ2-5; clone_size: few; d_call: NA
cdr3_aa: CSARDYYQETQYF; cdr3_nt: TGCAGTGCTAGGGACTACTACCAAGAGACCCAGTACTTC; v_call: TRBV20-1; j_call: TRBJ2-5; clone_size: few; d_call: NA
cdr3_aa: CASSREGQETQYF; cdr3_nt: TGTGCCAGCAGCCGAGAGGGCCAAGAGACCCAGTACTTC; v_call: TRBV7-9; j_call: TRBJ2-5; clone_size: few; d_call: NA
cdr3_aa: CATSDLNSDIQYF; cdr3_nt: TGTGCCACCAGTGACCTTAATTCGGACATTCAGTACTTC; v_call: TRBV24-1; j_call: TRBJ2-4; clone_size: NA; d_call: NA
cdr3_aa: CASSLAGQEPPYEQYF; cdr3_nt: TGCGCCAGCAGCTTGGCCGGCCAGGAACCCCCCTACGAGCAGTACTTC; v_call: TRBV5-1; j_call: TRBJ2-7; clone_size: few; d_call: NA
cdr3_aa: CASSQVGTSGTDTQYF; cdr3_nt: TGCGCCAGCAGCCAAGTGGGGACTAGCGGCACAGATACGCAGTATTTT; v_call: TRBV4-3; j_call: TRBJ2-3; clone_size: few; d_call: TRBD2
cdr3_aa: CSAIRGPGAEKLFF; cdr3_nt: TGCAGTGCTATACGGGGGCCTGGGGCTGAAAAACTGTTTTTT; v_call: TRBV20-1; j_call: TRBJ1-4; clone_size: NA; d_call: NA
cdr3_aa: CASSLDHSGANVLTF; cdr3_nt: TGTGCCAGCAGCTTAGACCACTCCGGGGCCAACGTCCTGACTTTC; v_call: TRBV7-2; j_call: TRBJ2-6; clone_size: NA; d_call: NA
cdr3_aa: CARSADSQNYGYTF; cdr3_nt: TGTGCCCGTAGTGCTGACAGTCAAAACTATGGCTACACCTTC; v_call: TRBV19; j_call: TRBJ1-2; clone_size: NA; d_call: NA
cdr3_aa: CASSFQVQNSNQPQHF; cdr3_nt: TGTGCCAGCAGCTTTCAGGTACAGAATAGCAATCAGCCCCAGCATTTT; v_call: TRBV7-2; j_call: TRBJ1-5; clone_size: NA; d_call: NA
cdr3_aa: CASSDNANYGYTF; cdr3_nt: TGCGCCAGCAGCGACAACGCAAACTATGGCTACACCTTC; v_call: TRBV5-1; j_call: TRBJ1-2; clone_size: few; d_call: NA
cdr3_aa: CSVGLLKGPSYEQYF; cdr3_nt: TGCAGCGTTGGGTTGTTGAAGGGGCCCTCCTACGAGCAGTACTTC; v_call: TRBV29-1; j_call: TRBJ2-7; clone_size: NA; d_call: NA
cdr3_aa: CASSYSGRNQPQHF; cdr3_nt: TGTGCCAGCAGTTACTCTGGGAGAAATCAGCCCCAGCATTTT; v_call: TRBV6-2/TRBV6-3; j_call: TRBJ1-5; clone_size: once; d_call: NA
cdr3_aa: CSAASSGNTIYF; cdr3_nt: TGCAGCGCCGCGAGCTCTGGAAACACCATATATTTT; v_call: TRBV29-1; j_call: TRBJ1-3; clone_size: NA; d_call: NA
cdr3_aa: CSAPVHSGNTIYF; cdr3_nt: TGCAGTGCTCCGGTCCATTCTGGAAACACCATATATTTT; v_call: TRBV20-1; j_call: TRBJ1-3; clone_size: NA; d_call: NA